The T cell receptor (beta chain) described here comes from a study of T cell changes during pregnancy in multiple sclerosis (dated by TCRdb to 2018 to 2020). As for the study more broadly: Changes in the T cell repertoire over the course of pregnancy were examined in this study in women with multiple sclerosis.

Worth noting for this clone: No cognate antigen has been identified for it. No much larger clonotype is one base removed from it; base qualities were not supplied.

Receptor amplification or capture employed the immunoSEQ multiplex PCR assay. TCRdb stores this immuneACCESS table with in-frame sequences only. Part of the clones is absent; in the studies checked, under half of the shortfall reflects unresolved V genes, and no reason is known for the rest. Here the sample has around 55,000 clones; 90% occur a single time. The ten most abundant clones make up 0.5% to 0.75% of the sample. The material was CD4+ T cells from peripheral blood mononuclear cells, obtained in the first trimester of pregnancy. This sequence was found in a female donor with multiple sclerosis, enrolled in a pregnancy study.

Read as DNA, the sequence is TGTGCCAGCAGCTGGACAGGGGACAATGAGCAGTTCTTC. Translated, it reads CASSWTGDNEQFF. This chain joins TRBV5-4 to TRBJ2-1, with TRBD1 matching 9 junction bases. The CDR3, cysteine through phenylalanine, is 13 amino acids long. Only the CDR3 region is kept as DNA, spanning 39 bases read in frame from base 1. Via the germline V gene (reference sequence), CDR1 is SGHNT and CDR2 YYREEE. After removal of 3 bases from V and 5 bases from J, the junction retains 0 bases not matched to a gene.